The clone carrying this TCR beta chain was detected once. The data are from a study of blood T cell repertoires in COVID-19. Germline CDR1 and CDR2: SGHTA and FQGNSA. The CDR3 extends over 15 amino acids. J was trimmed by 8 bases and V by 5 bases; bases with no gene match: 12. Profiling relied on immunoSEQ multiplex PCR, and the TCRdb table lists in-frame clones only, not all of them. Of roughly 260,000 clones in the sample, around 82% are singletons; the top ten hold around 4.7%. The V and J genes are TRBV7-2 and TRBJ1-2, with 9 bases matching TRBD1. Material for sequencing was peripheral blood. The clonotype originates from a woman in her 70s with acute or convalescent COVID-19. The CDR3, as DNA: TGTGCCAGCAGCATAGAGAAAGACAGGGGGAAGGGCTACACCTTC. Its translation: CASSIEKDRGKGYTF.